A selection of T cell receptor beta chains follows, all from one sample in a study of patients and donors after allogeneic stem cell transplantation. From the RT-PCR reads, TCRdb called clonotypes with MiXCR, one entry per CDR3 protein. This sample has more than 150,000 distinct CDR3 sequences, with approximately 25% found just once. Sequencing was performed on blood, either unsorted or a sorted T cell fraction (not recorded which). The receptors stem from a human donor who was either an allogeneic HSCT recipient or a stem cell or donor lymphocyte infusion donor (not recorded which). It is not recorded whose cells these are; they may come from a transplant donor. The CDR3 runs from the conserved cysteine through the conserved F or W. Each record gives: D gene, J gene, CDR3 length, V gene, clone size, CDR3 DNA, CDR3 protein. A D gene is named only where the DNA matches it firmly. Size is omitted from some rows. Given values are once, few, many or a class for expanded clones.

TRBD2 TRBJ2-3 18 TRBV11-3 once TGTGCCAGCAGTTTAGGGCAGCGGGAGGGCCACGACACAGATACGCAGTATTTT CASSLGQREGHDTDTQYF
- TRBJ2-7 15 TRBV3-1 few TGTGCCAGCAGCCGACTCACTTCCGGGGCCTACGAGCAGTACTTC CASSRLTSGAYEQYF
TRBD1 TRBJ1-2 14 TRBV19 few TGTGCCAGTAGTACGCCCACAGGGGGCAATGGCTACACCTTC CASSTPTGGNGYTF
- TRBJ1-2 13 TRBV9 few TGTGCCAGCAGCAAAGACGGCTCCTATGGCTACACCTTC CASSKDGSYGYTF
- TRBJ2-7 13 TRBV10-3 few TGTGCCATCAGTGGACTAGACTCCTACGAGCAGTACTTC CAISGLDSYEQYF
- TRBJ2-6 13 TRBV29-1 - TGCAGCGTTAACAGCCCCGGGGCCAACGTCCTGACTTTC CSVNSPGANVLTF
- TRBJ1-2 14 TRBV12-3/TRBV12-4 - TGTGCCAGCAGTTTGAGGTCGGGGAATTCTGGCTACACCTTC CASSLRSGNSGYTF
- TRBJ1-2 13 TRBV7-2 - TGTGCCAGCAGCTTCCGACAGGAGGAAGGCTACACCTTC CASSFRQEEGYTF
TRBD2 TRBJ2-1 18 TRBV11-2 - TGTGCCAGCAGCTTAGATCTCGGGGGGACTGTCAGCTACAATGAGCAGTTCTTC CASSLDLGGTVSYNEQFF
- TRBJ2-1 12 TRBV5-1 - TGCGCCAGCAGCTTGGTGTACAATGAGCAGTTCTTC CASSLVYNEQFF
TRBD2 TRBJ2-1 16 TRBV29-1 - TGCAGCGTTCGATCCCACCAGGGGACTAGCGACAATGAGCAGTTCTTC CSVRSHQGTSDNEQFF
- TRBJ1-1 9 TRBV20-1 few TGCAGTGCTAGGGAAGAAGCTTTCTTT CSAREEAFF
- TRBJ2-1 13 TRBV6-5 - TGTGCCAGCAGATGCAGGGTTTGCGATGAGCAGTTCTTC CASRCRVCDEQFF
TRBD1 TRBJ1-1 15 TRBV12-3/TRBV12-4 many TGTGCCAGCAGTAAGACAGGGAGGGCGAACACTGAAGCTTTCTTT CASSKTGRANTEAFF
- TRBJ1-1 15 TRBV7-9 - TGTGCCAGCAGCCTAGTGCGGCTGAAGAACACTGAAGCTTTCTTT CASSLVRLKNTEAFF
TRBD1 TRBJ1-3 14 TRBV5-1 - TGCGCCAGCAGCAAAGGACAGGGCGGGAACACCATATATTTT CASSKGQGGNTIYF
TRBD1 TRBJ1-1 15 TRBV10-3 - TGTGCCATCAGTGATCCAGGGGGCATAAACACTGAAGCTTTCTTT CAISDPGGINTEAFF
TRBD1 TRBJ2-7 15 TRBV15 few TGTGCCACCAGCAGGGGGACAGGCCTATACTACGAGCAGTACTTC CATSRGTGLYYEQYF
- TRBJ2-3 15 TRBV27 - TGTGCCAGCAGTTTAAAAACGGATATCACAGATACGCAGTATTTT CASSLKTDITDTQYF
- TRBJ1-1 17 TRBV5-1 few TGCGCCAGCAGCTTAACTACAGGAATACCGGCGGGAAGGGAAGCTTTCTTT CASSLTTGIPAGREAFF
- TRBJ1-1 13 TRBV7-8 - TGTGCCAGCAGCTTTGAGGGTAGCCCTGAAGCTTTCTTT CASSFEGSPEAFF
- TRBJ1-4 15 TRBV9 few TGTGCCAGCAGCGCCGGGGGGGTGGCTAATGAAAAACTGTTTTTT CASSAGGVANEKLFF
TRBD2 TRBJ2-1 15 TRBV12-3/TRBV12-4 few TGTGCCAGCACCTTCCTCGCGGGGGGGCCGAATGAGCAGTTCTTC CASTFLAGGPNEQFF
- TRBJ1-1 13 TRBV12-3/TRBV12-4 - TGTGCCACCAGGAACAGGGCGGGCACTGAAGCCTTCTTT CATRNRAGTEAFF
- TRBJ1-5 15 TRBV12-1 - TGTGCCAGCAGCCCACCGACACGCGGCAATCAGCCCCAGCATTTT CASSPPTRGNQPQHF
TRBD1 TRBJ2-7 14 TRBV7-7 few TGTGCTAGCAGCTCCGGGACAGGAGCCTACGAGCAGTACTTC CASSSGTGAYEQYF
- TRBJ2-4 14 TRBV19 - TGTGCCAGTAGTATAGCCAGGGGGGAGGACATTCAGTACTTC CASSIARGEDIQYF
- TRBJ1-4 17 TRBV21-1 few TGTGCCAGCAGCAAAGAGAACAGGGTAGGGGGCGGTGAAAAACTGTTTTTT CASSKENRVGGGEKLFF
- TRBJ1-1 12 TRBV12-3/TRBV12-4 many TGTGCCAGCACCGGACCGACCAGGGGAGCTTTCTTT CASTGPTRGAFF
- TRBJ1-2 13 TRBV7-6 - TGTGCCAGCAGCTTAGGAGGGATGCTTGGCTACACCTTC CASSLGGMLGYTF
- TRBJ2-7 12 TRBV12-3/TRBV12-4 - TGTGCCAGCAGTTTAGACATCTACGAGCAGTACTTC CASSLDIYEQYF
- TRBJ2-1 16 TRBV7-8 - TGTGCCAGCAGCTTAGCGCTGGGGGGCCCGTACAATGAGCAGTTCTTC CASSLALGGPYNEQFF
TRBD1 TRBJ2-1 14 TRBV4-3 - TGCGCCAGCAGACTCCCGGACAGGGGCAATGAGCAGTTCTTC CASRLPDRGNEQFF
- TRBJ2-7 15 TRBV18 - TGTGCCAGCTCACCCCGGGACATACCCTACTACGAGCAGTACTTC CASSPRDIPYYEQYF
TRBD1 TRBJ2-1 14 TRBV20-1 - TGCAGTGCTAGAGATGCAGGGGGAGTGGATGAGCAGTTCTTC CSARDAGGVDEQFF
TRBD1 TRBJ1-5 13 TRBV6-5 many TGTGCCAGCAGATTGACAGGGGATCAGCCCCAGCATTTT CASRLTGDQPQHF
TRBD1 TRBJ1-1 15 TRBV20-1 many TGCAGTGCTATTGGACAGGGTAGAAAGTGGACTGAAGCTTTCTTT CSAIGQGRKWTEAFF
- TRBJ2-7 12 TRBV5-1 - TGCGCCAGCAGCTCAGAGTTTGGGGACGAGTACTTC CASSSEFGDEYF
TRBD1 TRBJ1-5 16 TRBV12-3/TRBV12-4 few TGTGCCAGCAGCATACACCGGGACAGGGATAATCAGCCCCAGCATTTT CASSIHRDRDNQPQHF